Listed below are T cell receptor beta chains from one sample, sequenced in a study of T-cell memory formation after mild COVID-19. In TCRdb, the 5' RACE reads were re-called with MiXCR into one record per CDR3 protein. Among 150,000 to 200,000 distinct CDR3 sequences listed, 11% were seen once. Input material: PBMCs or a T cell subset sorted from them (not recorded which). These receptor sequences come from a man between 18 and 29 years old who had mild COVID-19 (a few samples of this study predate the infection). Cell type and time point are not known. CDR3s include the opening cysteine and the closing phenylalanine or tryptophan. The order of the fields is D gene, J gene, clone size, V gene, CDR3 DNA, CDR3 protein. A D gene is named only where the DNA matches it firmly. Part of the rows lack a size; the others show once, few, many or a class for expanded clones.

- TRBJ1-2 once TRBV6-5 TGTGCCAGCAGTTACCCAGGGGTCAGGGGCTATGGCTACACCTTC CASSYPGVRGYGYTF
- TRBJ2-1 few TRBV13 TGTGCCAGCAGCTTAGTGGGCGGCCAGCAGTTCTTC CASSLVGGQQFF
- TRBJ1-4 few TRBV20-1 TGCAGTCTTGAGAACCCACGGGACATAGATGAAAAACTGTTTTTT CSLENPRDIDEKLFF
- TRBJ2-7 many TRBV10-3 TGTGCCATCAGTGGGGAGGCTGGGTCTTCCTACGAGCAGTACTTC CAISGEAGSSYEQYF
- TRBJ1-2 - TRBV2 TGTGCCAGCATCCCCGGGGCCTCATATGGCTACACCTTC CASIPGASYGYTF
- TRBJ2-5 - TRBV24-1 TGTGCCACCAGTGATCCAGGGCCCCGGGAGACCCAGTACTTC CATSDPGPRETQYF
TRBD2 TRBJ2-3 - TRBV6-5 TGTGCCAGCAGTTACTCCGGGACTAGCGGGGGATCAGCAGATACGCAGTATTTT CASSYSGTSGGSADTQYF
- TRBJ1-5 - TRBV20-1 TGCAGTGCTAGAGCCCTGGGCAGGGGCAATCAGCCCCAGCATTTT CSARALGRGNQPQHF
- TRBJ1-2 - TRBV7-3 TGTGCCAGCAGCTTTGACGGGAACTATGGCTACACCTTC CASSFDGNYGYTF
- TRBJ2-3 - TRBV12-3/TRBV12-4 TGTGCCAGCAAGGGGGGGGGAGATACGCAGTATTTT CASKGGGDTQYF
- TRBJ1-5 few TRBV4-3 TGCGCCAGCAGTCCGACGTATGTGAGCAATCAGCCCCAGCATTTT CASSPTYVSNQPQHF
- TRBJ2-2 few TRBV6-2/TRBV6-3 TGTGCCAGCAGCCCCCGTTTCACCGGGGAGCTGTTTTTT CASSPRFTGELFF
- TRBJ2-5 few TRBV20-1 TGCAGTGCCCTACCCCCGACTAGGGGCGAGACCCAGTACTTC CSALPPTRGETQYF
TRBD1 TRBJ1-1 - TRBV5-4 TGTGCCAGCACCAGGGGGGACAGGGGCACTGAAGCTTTCTTT CASTRGDRGTEAFF
- TRBJ2-5 few TRBV18 TGTGCCAGCTCACCTTCTGGAAGGCGAGAGACCCAGTACTTC CASSPSGRRETQYF
- TRBJ1-3 - TRBV7-9 TGTGCCAGCAGCTTAGATTTGGGGGCGCTTGGAAACACCATATATTTT CASSLDLGALGNTIYF
- TRBJ2-5 few TRBV7-3 TGTGCCAGCAGCATGGGCAGAAACAAAGAGACCCAGTACTTC CASSMGRNKETQYF
- TRBJ1-2 - TRBV7-9 TGTGCCAGCAGTCCTAGTCGGGGCTCCTATGGCTACACCTTC CASSPSRGSYGYTF
- TRBJ1-1 few TRBV18 TGTGCCAGCTCACCCCGAGGGATCTCTGAAGCTTTCTTT CASSPRGISEAFF
- TRBJ2-1 few TRBV19 TGTGCCAGTAGTATAGACGGGGTCTCCTACAATGAGCAGTTCTTC CASSIDGVSYNEQFF
- TRBJ1-1 - TRBV11-2 TGTGCCAGCAGCTTAATTAGAGGGTCCAGCACTGAAGCTTTCTTT CASSLIRGSSTEAFF
- TRBJ2-2 many TRBV12-3/TRBV12-4 TGTGCCAGCAGTTTATGGGCAGGTTCCAACACCGGGGAGCTGTTTTTT CASSLWAGSNTGELFF
TRBD1 TRBJ2-3 - TRBV12-3/TRBV12-4 TGTGCCAGCAGGGACAGGGCTAGCACAGATACGCAGTATTTT CASRDRASTDTQYF
- TRBJ2-3 - TRBV4-2 TGTGCCAGCAGCCAAGAAGCCAGTGTCGATACGCAGTATTTT CASSQEASVDTQYF
- TRBJ2-6 - TRBV6-5 TGTGCCAGCAGTTACCGTGGGGGACGACCCTCTGGGGCCAACGTCCTGACTTTC CASSYRGGRPSGANVLTF
TRBD1 TRBJ1-2 - TRBV7-2 TGTGCCAGCAGCCCCCAATGGGACAGTAACTATGGCTACACCTTC CASSPQWDSNYGYTF
- TRBJ2-3 many TRBV4-3 TGCGCCAGCAGCCAAGCCCCAGGCCCAGATACGCAGTATTTT CASSQAPGPDTQYF
TRBD2 TRBJ2-1 few TRBV10-3 TGTGCCATCACCAACCCTAGCGGGGGGTACAATGAGCAGTTCTTC CAITNPSGGYNEQFF
- TRBJ2-3 many TRBV5-1 TGCGCCAGCGGATCCGGGACCTCCACAGATACGCAGTATTTT CASGSGTSTDTQYF
- TRBJ2-7 few TRBV11-2 TGTGCCAGCAGGGTAGGGGGGTCCTACGAGCAGTACTTC CASRVGGSYEQYF
- TRBJ1-2 few TRBV20-1 TGCAGTGCGCCATGGGGGGAAACTAACTATGGCTACACCTTC CSAPWGETNYGYTF